This T cell receptor (beta chain) was captured in a study of blood T cell repertoires in COVID-19. Trimming removed 5 bases at V and 8 bases at J, with 9 bases between. The germline V gene has CDR1 LNHDA and CDR2 SQIVND (reference sequence). This CDR3 spans 11 amino acids. Measured with immunoSEQ multiplex PCR; TCRdb has only the in-frame clones, and not every one. The data show some 270,000 clones, roughly 90% seen once. The TCR originated in a man between 40 and 49 years old who had been exposed to COVID-19. The sample was PBMCs or T cells enriched from blood (not recorded which). The chain employs TRBV19 and TRBJ1-1; D remains unclear. The CDR3 nucleotides are TGTGCCAGTAGTCCGGGAGTCGAAGCTTTCTTT. As protein: CASSPGVEAFF.